This T cell receptor beta chain was profiled in a study of breast tumors, draining lymph nodes, adjacent tissues. Study-level results: Luminal-like breast cancer showed significantly higher tumor–nontumor repertoire similarity than basal-like. Compared with lymph nodes, tumors were less diverse; compared with nontumor tissue, more. Findings are consistent with lymph node origin and intratumoral expansion of most tumor T cells. The lymph node origin of tumor T cells was framed as consistent with a hypothesis, not demonstrated.

TCRdb re-analysed the multiplex PCR reads in MiXCR, keeping a single row per CDR3 protein. The sample records around 290,000 distinct CDR3 sequences, roughly 31% being singletons. This clonotype came up many times. The antigen is unknown. Breast cancer patients provided tissue from their axillary draining lymph nodes. The germline gives CDR1 SGHDN, CDR2 FVKESK. The CDR3 is 16 amino acids. Trimming shortened V by 1 base and J by 4 bases, and 16 bases separated the two germline ends. V and J are TRBV14 and TRBJ1-2; TRBD1 is a possible D gene (5 bases). Sequenced: axillary lymph node tissue. This receptor was taken from a female donor with breast cancer. Some clones in this sample may be carry-over from other donors' samples. The CDR3 loop reads CASSQVALRGGYGYTF. The CDR3 DNA is TGTGCCAGCAGCCAAGTAGCCCTGCGGGGGGGCTATGGCTACACCTTC. The entire variable domain, with the rest obtained from reference TRBV14 and TRBJ1-2, is as follows: EAGVTQFPSHSVIEKGQTVTLRCDPISGHDNLYWYRRVMGKEIKFLLHFVKESKQDESGMPNNRFLAERTGGTYSTLKVQPAELEDSGVYFCASSQVALRGGYGYTFGSGTRLTVV.